This is a list of T cell receptor beta chains from one sample in a study of T cell responses to AZD1222 COVID-19 vaccine. Some clones are missing from TCRdb's copy, which holds only in-frame ones; the method was immunoSEQ multiplex PCR. The repertoire holds 130,000 or so clones, with around 94% as singletons. Sequenced material: peripheral blood, taken on day 0 of AZD1222 vaccination. Source of these receptors: an adult in good health. CDR3s include the opening cysteine and the closing phenylalanine or tryptophan. D genes are given only for firm matches. Size values are once, few and many counts, or a class for expanded clones, and some rows have none.

clone_size,v_call,d_call,j_call,cdr3_nt,cdr3_aa
NA,TRBV3-1/TRBV3-2,NA,TRBJ2-1,TGTGCCAGCAGCCAAGGCTCCAGCGGCTCCTACAATGAGCAGTTCTTC,CASSQGSSGSYNEQFF
once,TRBV4-1,NA,TRBJ2-4,TGCGCCAGCAGCCAGTCCAGCCCGGGCCGGAACATTCAGTACTTC,CASSQSSPGRNIQYF
NA,TRBV11-3,NA,TRBJ2-2,TGTGCCAGCAGCTTAGATCGGGGTTGGGGACGTACCTACACCGGGGAGCTGTTTTTT,CASSLDRGWGRTYTGELFF
NA,TRBV10-3,NA,TRBJ2-1,TGTGCCATCAGTGAGTCGACGGGGTTGGGGAACAATGAGCAGTTCTTC,CAISESTGLGNNEQFF
NA,TRBV5-1,NA,TRBJ2-3,TGCGCCAGCAGCTTGGCGGGGGCCACAGATACGCAGTATTTT,CASSLAGATDTQYF
NA,TRBV12-3/TRBV12-4,NA,TRBJ1-2,TGTGCCAGCAGCGAACACAGTGAAGGCTACACCTTC,CASSEHSEGYTF
NA,TRBV19,NA,TRBJ2-1,TGTGCCAGTAGTATGCTGGGCGGTGAGCAGTTCTTC,CASSMLGGEQFF
NA,TRBV28,NA,TRBJ1-3,TGTGCCAGCAGCCCCGGGGGCTCTGGAAACACCATATATTTT,CASSPGGSGNTIYF
NA,TRBV19,TRBD2,TRBJ2-5,TGTGCCACTACGCTATGGGACTACCAGGAGACCCAGTACTTC,CATTLWDYQETQYF
NA,TRBV2,NA,TRBJ2-5,TGTGCCAGCGAGAAGGGGCCACAAGAGACCCAGTACTTC,CASEKGPQETQYF
NA,TRBV30,NA,TRBJ1-3,TGTGCCTGGGGTACAGGGCCTGGAAACACCATATATTTT,CAWGTGPGNTIYF
NA,TRBV5-1,NA,TRBJ1-1,TGCGCCAGCAGCTTGGTCGGGGAGACCACTGAAGCTTTCTTT,CASSLVGETTEAFF
once,TRBV27,TRBD1,TRBJ1-2,TGTGCCAGCAGTTTGGACAGGGCGCGGGGCTACACCTTC,CASSLDRARGYTF
NA,TRBV18,NA,TRBJ1-3,TGTGCCAGCTCACCACCCTCATTGGCTGGAAACACCATATATTTT,CASSPPSLAGNTIYF
NA,TRBV30,TRBD2,TRBJ2-1,TGTGCCTGGATTAGCGGGATTGAAAACAATGAGCAGTTCTTC,CAWISGIENNEQFF
once,TRBV19,NA,TRBJ1-5,TGTGCCAGTAGTATAGAACATAGCAATCAGCCCCAGCATTTT,CASSIEHSNQPQHF
NA,TRBV28,TRBD1,TRBJ1-1,TGTGCCAGCAGTCCCCTCGGGACAGGAATGAACACTGAAGCTTTCTTT,CASSPLGTGMNTEAFF
NA,TRBV25-1,TRBD1,TRBJ1-2,TGTGCCAGCTTGGAGGGACAGGGGAATGGCTACACCTTC,CASLEGQGNGYTF
NA,TRBV28,NA,TRBJ2-2,TGTGCCAGCAGTATCCCGCGGCTAATAACCGGGGAGCTGTTTTTT,CASSIPRLITGELFF
NA,TRBV5-6,NA,TRBJ2-7,TGTGCCAGCAGCTTGTCCTGGACCGTGAGGGACGAGCAGTACTTC,CASSLSWTVRDEQYF
NA,TRBV28,TRBD2,TRBJ2-2,TGTGCCAGCAGTCCCACCGTAATAGCGGGAGGTTCCGGGGAGCTGTTTTTT,CASSPTVIAGGSGELFF
NA,TRBV28,NA,TRBJ1-1,TGTGCCAGCAGTTTACCCCTCGGGGGGGGGAACACTGAAGCTTTCTTT,CASSLPLGGGNTEAFF
NA,TRBV12-3/TRBV12-4,TRBD1,TRBJ1-2,TGTGCCAGCGGGGACAGCTCCGGCTACACCTTC,CASGDSSGYTF
NA,TRBV30,NA,TRBJ1-1,TGTGCCTGGAGTGGGTCCTTGAACACTGAAGCTTTCTTT,CAWSGSLNTEAFF
NA,TRBV28,NA,TRBJ1-4,TGTGCCAGCACCTCGGGGGGGCCGATTGCAACTAATGAAAAACTGTTTTTT,CASTSGGPIATNEKLFF
NA,TRBV27,TRBD1,TRBJ1-3,TGTGCCAGCAAAAGCGCAAACAGGGGCCTCTCTGGAAACACCATATATTTT,CASKSANRGLSGNTIYF
NA,TRBV19,NA,TRBJ1-3,TGTGCCAGTAGTTTGGGAGGATCCCGAAACACCATATATTTT,CASSLGGSRNTIYF
once,TRBV7-9,NA,TRBJ2-3,TGTGCCAGCAGCCCACTACCACTATCTAGCACAGATACGCAGTATTTT,CASSPLPLSSTDTQYF
NA,TRBV28,NA,TRBJ2-7,TGTGCCAGCAGTTTGCTTCTAGGAGTTTACGAGCAGTACTTC,CASSLLLGVYEQYF
NA,TRBV6-4,NA,TRBJ1-3,TGTGCCAGCAGTGCAGGACAGCTCCTTGGAAACACCATATATTTT,CASSAGQLLGNTIYF
NA,TRBV4-1,TRBD2,TRBJ2-7,TGCGCCAGCAGCCATGACCCGCAGACTAGCGGGTACTACGAGCAGTACTTC,CASSHDPQTSGYYEQYF
once,TRBV6-5,TRBD1,TRBJ2-5,TGTGCCAGCACCATGGGACAGGGGGCCGGAGAGACCCAGTACTTC,CASTMGQGAGETQYF
NA,TRBV5-4,NA,TRBJ2-3,TGTGCCACGAAGGGGGGGGGAACAGATACGCAGTATTTT,CATKGGGTDTQYF
few,TRBV3-1/TRBV3-2,NA,TRBJ1-6,TGTGCCAGCAGCCGCGTCTCAATGGGGTCACCCCTCCACTTT,CASSRVSMGSPLHF
NA,TRBV28,NA,TRBJ1-4,TGTGCCAGCAGTTTAGGGGTAGTGAATGAAAAACTGTTTTTT,CASSLGVVNEKLFF
NA,TRBV29-1,NA,TRBJ1-2,TGCAGCGCCGAGGGTAGCGAGGTTTATGGCTACACCTTC,CSAEGSEVYGYTF
NA,TRBV2,NA,TRBJ2-7,TGTGCCAGCAGTCGGGACGGATCCTACGAGCAGTACTTC,CASSRDGSYEQYF
once,TRBV7-8,NA,TRBJ2-7,TGTGCCAGCAGCTTAGCGCCGGACTACTCCTACGAGCAGTACTTC,CASSLAPDYSYEQYF
NA,TRBV27,TRBD1,TRBJ1-1,TGTGCCAGCAGTTTCGACAGGGAAGAAGCTTTCTTT,CASSFDREEAFF
NA,TRBV10-3,NA,TRBJ1-1,TGTGCCATCAGTGAGATAACGGGCGCAGCTTTCTTT,CAISEITGAAFF
NA,TRBV19,NA,TRBJ2-1,TGTGCCAGTAGTATAGGGGCTGGAGGGCCGGAAGAGCAGTTCTTC,CASSIGAGGPEEQFF
NA,TRBV2,TRBD2,TRBJ2-1,TGTGCCAGCAGCCTCCGGGCGGGAGGCCCTTACAATGAGCAGTTCTTC,CASSLRAGGPYNEQFF
few,TRBV5-6,NA,TRBJ2-3,TGTGCCAGCAGCTTAAGGGGGAGCCGCACAGATACGCAGTATTTT,CASSLRGSRTDTQYF
once,TRBV28,NA,TRBJ1-2,TGTGCCAGCACCTCATTCAGCTATGGCTACACCTTC,CASTSFSYGYTF
NA,TRBV9,TRBD1,TRBJ1-4,TGTGCCAGCAGCGTAGGACAGGGGGCGTATGAAAAACTGTTTTTT,CASSVGQGAYEKLFF
NA,TRBV2,NA,TRBJ1-1,TGTGCCAACGTCGACAGCAACACTGAAGCTTTCTTT,CANVDSNTEAFF
NA,TRBV7-9,NA,TRBJ2-7,TGTGCCAGCAGCCATACAGGGAACGAGCAGTACTTC,CASSHTGNEQYF
NA,TRBV19,NA,TRBJ2-1,TGTGCCAGTAGTCGGGGGTACAATGAGCAGTTCTTC,CASSRGYNEQFF
NA,TRBV7-2,TRBD1,TRBJ2-7,TGTGCCAGCAGCGCGGACAGGGTGTATCAGCAGTACTTC,CASSADRVYQQYF
NA,TRBV9,TRBD2,TRBJ2-7,TGTGCCAGCAGCGTAGTCCCCGCCCGCCCGGGACTAGCGGGAGGGTGGGACGAGCAGTACTTC,CASSVVPARPGLAGGWDEQYF
once,TRBV5-6,NA,TRBJ2-5,TGTGCCAGCAGCTTGGTTGCAGGGGGGAAAGAGACCCAGTACTTC,CASSLVAGGKETQYF
NA,TRBV7-8,TRBD1,TRBJ1-3,TGTGCCAGCAGCTTACTAGGGGGGAAGGGGGCCGGAAACACCATATATTTT,CASSLLGGKGAGNTIYF
NA,TRBV18,NA,TRBJ2-1,TGTGCCAGCTCGCTCGCAGGATTTATAGATGAGCAGTTCTTC,CASSLAGFIDEQFF
NA,TRBV2,NA,TRBJ1-4,TGTGCCAGCAGTGCCCGGGGTGTCAGAGCAACTAATGAAAAACTGTTTTTT,CASSARGVRATNEKLFF
NA,TRBV7-9,TRBD1,TRBJ1-5,TGTGCCAGCAGCCCTCGTGGTGGACAGGGGGCCAATCAGCCCCAGCATTTT,CASSPRGGQGANQPQHF
NA,TRBV11-3,NA,TRBJ2-3,TGTGCCAGCAGCTTAACCTTCACAGATACGCAGTATTTT,CASSLTFTDTQYF
once,TRBV7-8,NA,TRBJ1-1,TGTGCCAGCAGCTTAGGCACTGGCGACACTGAAGCTTTCTTT,CASSLGTGDTEAFF